Listed here are 5 T cell receptor beta chains from one sample, sequenced in a study of blood T cell repertoires in COVID-19. Profiled with immunoSEQ multiplex PCR; TCRdb holds only in-frame clones, not every one. The sample yields fewer than 85,000 clones, 87% seen once. Material for sequencing was peripheral blood. The receptors stem from a man in his fifties with active COVID-19.

This clone has a single count. The chain carries TRBV5-4 and TRBJ1-4, with D unresolved. Per germline, CDR1 SGHNT and CDR2 YYREEE (reference sequence). V was clipped by 0 bases and J by 15 bases, with 9 bases between them. The length of the CDR3 is 11 residues. The CDR3 bases are TGTGCCAGCAGCTTGGACACCAGGTTGTTTTTT. It encodes CASSLDTRLFF.

This chain uses TRBV5-1 with TRBJ2-1; 9 bases fit TRBD2. The germline V gene has CDR1 SGHRS and CDR2 YFSETQ. J lost 3 bases, V lost 0 bases, and 7 bases had no gene match. This CDR3 has 17 amino acids. The CDR3 DNA is TGCGCCAGCAGCTTGGGGGTGCTAGCGGGATACTACAATGAGCAGTTCTTC. It codes for CASSLGVLAGYYNEQFF. The whole variable domain, remainder taken from reference TRBV5-1 and TRBJ2-1, is KAGVTQTPRYLIKTRGQQVTLSCSPISGHRSVSWYQQTPGQGLQFLFEYFSETQRNKGNFPGRFSGRQFSNSRSEMNVSTLELGDSALYLCASSLGVLAGYYNEQFFGPGTRLTVL.

The genes are TRBV18 and TRBJ2-7; the D gene is possibly TRBD1 (5 bases). Trimming removed 4 bases at V and 5 bases at J, with 9 bases between. The CDR3 covers 12 residues. CDR1 KGHSH and CDR2 LQKENI come from the germline V gene. Here the CDR3 DNA reads TGTGCCAGCTCACTTGGGGCCCACGAGCAGTACTTC. Residues: CASSLGAHEQYF.

The genes are TRBV4-3 and TRBJ2-7; TRBD1 matches 10 bases. This CDR3 spans 15 amino acids. With V trimmed by 0 bases and J by 3 bases, 2 bases remained unmatched. Germline V gene sequence: CDR1 LGHNA, CDR2 YSLEER. CDR3 in DNA: TGCGCCAGCAGCCAAGAGACAGGGGGCGGCTACGAGCAGTACTTC. Translation: CASSQETGGGYEQYF.

J is TRBJ1-1 and V is TRBV28; D possibly corresponds to TRBD1 (5 bases). With 2 bases removed from V and 5 bases from J, the gap between germline ends came to 6 bases. The CDR3 covers 12 residues. The V gene's germline CDR1 is MDHEN and CDR2 SYDVKM. Here the CDR3 DNA reads TGTGCCAGCAGTTTACGGGGGACTGAAGCTTTCTTT. This translates into CASSLRGTEAFF.